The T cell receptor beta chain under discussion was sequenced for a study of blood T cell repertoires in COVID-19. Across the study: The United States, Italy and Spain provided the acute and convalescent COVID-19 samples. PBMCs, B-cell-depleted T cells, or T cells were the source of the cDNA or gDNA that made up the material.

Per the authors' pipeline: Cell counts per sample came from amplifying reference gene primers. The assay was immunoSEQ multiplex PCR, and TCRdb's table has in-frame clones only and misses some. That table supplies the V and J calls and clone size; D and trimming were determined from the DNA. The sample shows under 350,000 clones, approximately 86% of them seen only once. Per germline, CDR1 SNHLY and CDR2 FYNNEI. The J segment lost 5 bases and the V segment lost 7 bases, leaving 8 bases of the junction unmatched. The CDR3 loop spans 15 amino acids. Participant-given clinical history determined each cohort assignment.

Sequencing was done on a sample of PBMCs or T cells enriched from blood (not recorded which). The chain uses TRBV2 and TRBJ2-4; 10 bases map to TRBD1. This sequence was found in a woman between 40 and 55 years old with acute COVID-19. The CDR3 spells CASKRQGTGENIQYF. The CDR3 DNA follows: TGTGCCAGCAAAAGACAAGGGACAGGGGAAAACATTCAGTACTTC.